This T cell receptor (beta chain) was recovered during a study of shared clonotypes between healthy human individuals. Whole-study context: The study used three CD4 naive, three CD4 memory, two CD8 naive and one CD8 memory plate per donor.

Sorted-subset replicate PCR reactions were performed with approximately 200 ng DNA, corresponding to 30,000 to 35,000 T cell genomes. Profiled with immunoSEQ multiplex PCR; TCRdb holds only in-frame clones, not every one. Of nearly 1 million clones in the sample, more than 75% are singletons; the top ten hold about 1.5%. Study conclusions and caveats: A few donors shared approximately 5% of their naive CD4 clonotypes.

The CDR3 spans 14 residues. Germline V gene lookup returns CDR1 SGHTA and CDR2 FQGNSA. The trim removed 5 bases at V and 8 bases at J, leaving 9 bases unmatched. Concerning this clone itself: The antigen remains undetermined.

Adult Caucasians living in Nashville, Tennessee made up all of the donors. The source of this sequence is a man between 18 and 29 years old in good health. Sequencing was done on a sample of memory CD4+ T cells sorted from blood. Stated subset: CD45RA-negative fraction. The chain couples TRBV7-2 to TRBJ1-2; 9 nucleotides line up with TRBD1. The CDR3 DNA sequence: TGTGCCAGCAGCCCGACCGGGACAGGGAGCGGCTACACCTTC. Amino acids: CASSPTGTGSGYTF. Looking up the rest from reference TRBV7-2 and TRBJ1-2 gives the full variable domain: GAGVSQSPSNKVTEKGKDVELRCDPISGHTALYWYRQSLGQGLEFLIYFQGNSAPDKSGLPSDRFSAERTGGSVSTLTIQRTQQEDSAVYLCASSPTGTGSGYTFGSGTRLTVV.